These 10 T cell receptor beta chains were sequenced from one sample in a study of blood T cell repertoires in COVID-19. Assay: immunoSEQ multiplex PCR; the TCRdb copy retains only in-frame clones and omits some. Among a few hundred thousand clones listed, over 75% were seen once. The sequencing sample was made of PBMCs or T cells enriched from blood (not recorded which). The receptor set was obtained from a woman between 18 and 30 years old who had recovered from COVID-19.

The V call is TRBV5-6, the J call TRBJ2-5; weak D call: TRBD2 (6 bases). CDR3 size: 15 residues. Deletions cut 0 bases from V and 7 bases from J, with 16 bases between. Per the germline V gene, CDR1 is SGHDT and CDR2 is YYEEEE. As DNA, the CDR3 is TGTGCCAGCAGCTTGGGGGACTTGGGGCGAGCGACCCAGTACTTC. The encoded protein is CASSLGDLGRATQYF.

This chain uses TRBV11-2 with TRBJ1-5, with D hard to call. Germline CDR1 and CDR2: SGHAT and FQNNGV. Trimming removed 1 base from V and 11 bases from J, with 15 bases in between. This CDR3 is built from 14 residues. This CDR3 reads CASSLADIGGTQHF. CDR3 DNA: TGTGCCAGCAGCTTAGCCGACATCGGAGGGACCCAGCATTTT.

V and J are TRBV7-8 and TRBJ1-1, with 7 bases identical to TRBD1. Losses at the gene ends were 1 base for V and 4 bases for J; bases not matched to a gene: 6. The germline V gene has CDR1 SGHVS and CDR2 FQNEAQ. This CDR3 comprises 15 residues. CDR3 sequence (DNA): TGTGCCAGCAGCTTAGGCGCAGGGGGTGCCACTGAAGCTTTCTTT. Protein: CASSLGAGGATEAFF.

This chain connects TRBV5-1 to TRBJ2-2; D is possibly TRBD1 (6 bases). This CDR3 spans 17 amino acids. Germline V gene lookup returns CDR1 SGHRS and CDR2 YFSETQ. V lost 0 bases to trimming and J lost 3 bases, with 15 bases between them. The CDR3 loop reads CASSLAQGGVDTGELFF. The CDR3 DNA reads as TGCGCCAGCAGCTTGGCACAGGGTGGCGTCGACACCGGGGAGCTGTTTTTT.

J is TRBJ1-6 and V is TRBV9; D gene uncertain. This CDR3 has 14 amino acids. The V and J ends lost 0 bases and 8 bases respectively, with 9 bases between them. Germline V gene lookup returns CDR1 SGDLS and CDR2 YYNGEE. CDR3 nucleotides: TGTGCCAGCAGCGTAGTGGGAGTCGATTCACCCCTCCACTTT. Translation: CASSVVGVDSPLHF.

This clone was detected only once. This CDR3 is CASRGREFNYGYTF. The CDR3 DNA sequence: TGTGCCAGCAGGGGGCGGGAGTTCAACTATGGCTACACCTTC. This chain links TRBV6-5 with TRBJ1-2; possibly TRBD1 for D (5 bases). The CDR3 covers 14 residues. Trimming left V 6 bases short and J 2 bases short, with 13 bases between. Germline lookup yields CDR1 MNHEY and CDR2 SVGAGI.

Only a few counts were recorded for this clone. This chain connects TRBV5-1 to TRBJ1-4; 7 bases align to TRBD1. The CDR3 length is 14 residues. V shed 0 bases, J shed 4 bases, and the junction held 0 bases outside the gene matches. Germline V gives CDR1 SGHRS, CDR2 YFSETQ. The CDR3 loop is CASSLGDSNEKLFF. CDR3 coding DNA: TGCGCCAGCAGCTTGGGGGACAGTAATGAAAAACTGTTTTTT. The entire variable domain, with the rest obtained from reference TRBV5-1 and TRBJ1-4, is as follows: KAGVTQTPRYLIKTRGQQVTLSCSPISGHRSVSWYQQTPGQGLQFLFEYFSETQRNKGNFPGRFSGRQFSNSRSEMNVSTLELGDSALYLCASSLGDSNEKLFFGSGTQLSVL.

CDR3: CASSALSGPNEQYF. The CDR3 nucleotides read TGTGCCAGCAGCGCCCTCTCGGGTCCCAACGAGCAGTACTTC. The V call is TRBV3-1 (or the pseudogene TRBV3-2), the J call TRBJ2-7; D gene unclear. Trimming took 5 bases from V and 5 from J, leaving 16 bases between them. CDR1 and CDR2 from the germline V gene are LGHDT and YNNKEL (reference sequence). The CDR3 is made up of 14 amino acids.

The chain employs TRBV14 and TRBJ2-5; D unresolved. Germline lookup yields CDR1 SGHDN and CDR2 FVKESK. This CDR3 has 15 residues. Trimming took 3 bases from V and 5 from J, leaving 16 bases between them. In nucleotides, the CDR3 is TGTGCCAGCAGCCATGTTGGTGGCGCGCGGGAGACCCAGTACTTC. As protein: CASSHVGGARETQYF.

This clone was seen just once. V and J are TRBV10-3 and TRBJ1-5; 7 bases agree with TRBD1. The V and J ends lost 10 bases and 8 bases, in that order; junction bases with no gene match: 11. Germline V gives CDR1 ENHRY, CDR2 SYGVKD. The length of the CDR3 is 13 residues. In DNA form, the CDR3 reads TGTGCCACCCGAGACAGGGCCCAAAAGCCCCAGCATTTT. This gives the protein CATRDRAQKPQHF.